The rows below give T cell receptor beta chains drawn from one sample of a study of shared T cell receptors in the human thymus. The repertoire was sequenced with immunoSEQ multiplex PCR; TCRdb's copy has only in-frame clones and lacks some. The profile shows approximately 490,000 clones, about four fifths of them singletons. This sample was also put to use in a study of human thymus T cells.

What was sequenced was thymocytes. The receptor source for this set is a boy in the first two years of life with a congenital heart defect. Both conserved end residues are part of each CDR3. A D gene is named only where the DNA matches it firmly. Not all rows give a size; the values are once, few, many and, for expanded clones, a class.

V	D	size	J	DNA	CDR3
TRBV30	NA	few	TRBJ1-3	TGTGCCTTCGGGGGGTACCCTGGAAACACCATATATTTT	CAFGGYPGNTIYF
TRBV9	TRBD2	NA	TRBJ2-6	TGTGCCAGCAGCCAACCGGGACTAGCTGGGGCCAACGTCCTGACTTTC	CASSQPGLAGANVLTF
TRBV27	NA	NA	TRBJ2-2	TGTGCCAGTACTGGCGGCAGGGGCACCGGGGAGCTGTTTTTT	CASTGGRGTGELFF
TRBV29-1	NA	NA	TRBJ2-5	TGCAGCGTTGAATCCACCCCGATCCTTGAGGGTAGAGGGCAAGAGACCCAGTACTTC	CSVESTPILEGRGQETQYF
TRBV5-5	NA	once	TRBJ1-5	TGTGCCAGCAGCTCCCGGCCCGGGACAAGCAATCAGCCCCAGCATTTT	CASSSRPGTSNQPQHF
TRBV4-3	TRBD2	NA	TRBJ2-3	TGCGCCAGCGCGCCGGGACTAGCTACAGATACGCAGTATTTT	CASAPGLATDTQYF
TRBV27	TRBD2	NA	TRBJ2-7	TGTGCCAGCAGTCTTAGGACTAGCGGGAACCCCTACGAGCAGTACTTC	CASSLRTSGNPYEQYF
TRBV7-2	NA	NA	TRBJ2-5	TGTGCCAGCAGCCTAACGGCGCGGGGCTCCGAGACCCAGTACTTC	CASSLTARGSETQYF
TRBV14	TRBD1	NA	TRBJ2-5	TGTGCCAGCAGCCAACAACAGGGGGTTCAAGAGACCCAGTACTTC	CASSQQQGVQETQYF
TRBV6-6	TRBD2	NA	TRBJ2-5	TGTGCCAGCAGTTACTCGGGGAGGGGCAAAGAGACCCAGTACTTC	CASSYSGRGKETQYF
TRBV15	TRBD1	NA	TRBJ1-5	TGTGCCACCAGCTTGCACCCAGGGGGCGCGGATCAGCCCCAGCATTTT	CATSLHPGGADQPQHF
TRBV4-1	NA	NA	TRBJ1-3	TGCGCCAGCAGCCAAGTTCCTAACACCATATATTTT	CASSQVPNTIYF
TRBV6-1	NA	NA	TRBJ2-5	TGTGCCAGCAGTGAAGATACAGGAGACCAAGAGACCCAGTACTTC	CASSEDTGDQETQYF
TRBV4-1	TRBD2	few	TRBJ2-7	TGCGCCAGCAGCCAACCCGGGACTAGCGCTGGGGAGCAGTACTTC	CASSQPGTSAGEQYF
TRBV14	NA	once	TRBJ1-2	TGTGCCAGCAGCCGCGGGACTCCAAACTATGGCTACACCTTC	CASSRGTPNYGYTF
TRBV6-5	NA	NA	TRBJ2-7	TGTGCCAGCAGCCTCTCCGAGACTTACGAGCAGTACTTC	CASSLSETYEQYF
TRBV30	TRBD1	NA	TRBJ1-4	TGTGCCTGGAGTGTACTGGGGGGACAGGGGTCAACTAATGAAAAACTGTTTTTT	CAWSVLGGQGSTNEKLFF
TRBV4-3	TRBD2	NA	TRBJ2-7	TGCGCCAGCAGCCCCGGGACGGGGGGGTACGAGCAGTACTTC	CASSPGTGGYEQYF
TRBV5-6	TRBD2	NA	TRBJ2-7	TGTGCCAGCAGCTTGGATAGCGGGACTCGCATCGAGCAGTACTTC	CASSLDSGTRIEQYF
TRBV28	NA	NA	TRBJ1-5	TGTGCCAGCAGCTCGGGGGTCTTTGATAGCAATCAGCCCCAGCATTTT	CASSSGVFDSNQPQHF
TRBV5-4	TRBD2	NA	TRBJ2-7	TGTGCCAGCAGCTTGGACGTCTCGCCTAGCGGGAGGGACGAGCAGTACTTC	CASSLDVSPSGRDEQYF
TRBV27	NA	NA	TRBJ1-3	TGTGCCAGCAGTCCATGGCCTGGCAGAGTACTTAGCTCGGACACCATATATTTT	CASSPWPGRVLSSDTIYF
TRBV28	NA	NA	TRBJ2-3	TGTGCCACCTTGTGGAGTGATTGGAAAGATACGCAGTATTTT	CATLWSDWKDTQYF
TRBV5-4	TRBD2	NA	TRBJ2-3	TGTGCCAGCAGCTTAAGACTAGCGGATACAGATACGCAGTATTTT	CASSLRLADTDTQYF
TRBV7-8	NA	NA	TRBJ1-5	TGTGCCAGCAGCTTAGCGGTTCCCGCTAGGGGTATCAATCAGCCCCAGCATTTT	CASSLAVPARGINQPQHF
TRBV27	TRBD2	NA	TRBJ2-7	TGTGCCAGCAGTCCTCGCCAGCGGGGGGCTAACGAGCAGTACTTC	CASSPRQRGANEQYF
TRBV30	TRBD2	NA	TRBJ2-1	TGTGCCTGGAGGTTTCGGGGGGGGGCCAACAATGAGCAGTTCTTC	CAWRFRGGANNEQFF
TRBV14	TRBD2	NA	TRBJ2-7	TGTGCCAGCAGCCAAGAAGCGGGAGACCCCTACGAGCAGTACTTC	CASSQEAGDPYEQYF